A single T cell receptor (beta chain) is shown here with its context. Its antigen is undetermined. With 1 base removed from V and 6 bases from J, the gap between germline ends came to 19 bases. Germline V gene data show CDR1 as SEHNR and CDR2 as FQNEAQ (reference sequence). The CDR3 is 16 residues long. This record comes from a study of shared clonotypes between healthy human individuals. Data came from immunoSEQ multiplex PCR; TCRdb stores just in-frame clones and leaves some out. The sample records millions of clones, 93% being singletons. Naive CD8 cells were CD45RO-negative, positively selected for CCR7, excluding terminally differentiated effector memory CD45RA+ cells. Study-level findings and limits: The authors expected sequencing depth to affect clonotype sharing among donors.

The sequenced sample consisted of naive CD8+ T cells from PBMCs. The rearrangement links TRBV7-9 to TRBJ2-7; TRBD1 might be the D (6 bases). The sequence was obtained from a man between 18 and 35 years old in good health. Some clones in this sample may be carry-over from other donors' samples. The chain's CDR3 is CASSLGFRQGIFEQYF. The CDR3 DNA reads as TGTGCCAGCAGCTTAGGGTTTAGGCAGGGGATCTTCGAGCAGTACTTC.